These T cell receptor beta chains were read from a single sample in a study of T cell responses to AZD1222 COVID-19 vaccine. The data were produced by immunoSEQ multiplex PCR, yet TCRdb's version contains in-frame clones alone and is incomplete. The repertoire holds tens of thousands of clones, roughly 90% seen once, with 15% to 20% in the top ten. This sample comprised peripheral blood, obtained on day 0 of AZD1222 vaccination. Receptors originate from an adult in good health. CDR3s include the opening cysteine and the closing phenylalanine or tryptophan. A D gene is named only where the DNA matches it firmly. Some rows mark clone size as missing; the rest say once, few, many or name a class of expanded clone.

CASSLYSSGSSYEQYF TGTGCCAGCAGTTTATATTCTAGCGGCAGCTCCTACGAGCAGTACTTC TRBJ2-7 TRBD2 - TRBV28
CASLESSGNTIYF TGTGCCAGTCTGGAGAGCTCTGGAAACACCATATATTTT TRBJ1-3 - - TRBV6-5
CATSRAQDGTDTQYF TGTGCCACCAGCAGAGCGCAGGATGGCACAGATACGCAGTATTTT TRBJ2-3 - - TRBV15
CATSRALGTGGNTEAFF TGTGCCACCAGCAGAGCCCTAGGGACAGGGGGGAACACTGAAGCTTTCTTT TRBJ1-1 TRBD1 once TRBV15
CASSRDFGETQYF TGTGCCAGCTCACGTGACTTTGGAGAGACCCAGTACTTC TRBJ2-5 - once TRBV18
CASSPTGERRETQYF TGCGCCAGCAGCCCGACCGGGGAAAGGAGAGAGACCCAGTACTTC TRBJ2-5 - - TRBV5-1
CASSQQWGNEQFF TGCGCCAGCAGCCAGCAGTGGGGCAATGAGCAGTTCTTC TRBJ2-1 - - TRBV4-3
CASSIDPGDEQYF TGTGCCAGTAGTATAGATCCAGGAGACGAGCAGTACTTC TRBJ2-7 - - TRBV19
CASSLIREGKQFF TGTGCCAGCAGCTTAATCAGAGAGGGTAAGCAGTTCTTC TRBJ2-1 - - TRBV11-2
CSVIRNSGYTF TGCAGCGTCATACGAAACTCTGGCTACACCTTC TRBJ1-2 - - TRBV29-1
CASTGGLTDTQYF TGTGCCAGCACCGGGGGCCTCACAGATACGCAGTATTTT TRBJ2-3 - - TRBV7-9
CASSRTGGYGYTF TGTGCCAGCAGTCGGACAGGAGGATATGGCTACACCTTC TRBJ1-2 TRBD1 - TRBV6-5
CASSLRDGANVLTF TGTGCCAGTAGTTTGAGGGACGGGGCCAACGTCCTGACTTTC TRBJ2-6 - - TRBV19
CASKQGSNSPLHF TGTGCCAGCAAACAGGGGTCAAATTCACCCCTCCACTTT TRBJ1-6 TRBD1 - TRBV2
CASSTGLADTDTQYF TGTGCCAGCAGCACGGGACTAGCGGACACAGATACGCAGTATTTT TRBJ2-3 TRBD2 - TRBV7-3
CASSQVVAGGLYNEQFF TGTGCCAGCAGCCAAGTGGTAGCGGGGGGCCTTTACAATGAGCAGTTCTTC TRBJ2-1 TRBD2 - TRBV4-2
CASSIDKRSYGYTF TGTGCCAGTAGTATAGATAAGCGATCCTATGGCTACACCTTC TRBJ1-2 - - TRBV19
CASSAQGDYTF TGTGCCAGCAGCGCACAGGGAGACTACACCTTC TRBJ1-2 - - TRBV14